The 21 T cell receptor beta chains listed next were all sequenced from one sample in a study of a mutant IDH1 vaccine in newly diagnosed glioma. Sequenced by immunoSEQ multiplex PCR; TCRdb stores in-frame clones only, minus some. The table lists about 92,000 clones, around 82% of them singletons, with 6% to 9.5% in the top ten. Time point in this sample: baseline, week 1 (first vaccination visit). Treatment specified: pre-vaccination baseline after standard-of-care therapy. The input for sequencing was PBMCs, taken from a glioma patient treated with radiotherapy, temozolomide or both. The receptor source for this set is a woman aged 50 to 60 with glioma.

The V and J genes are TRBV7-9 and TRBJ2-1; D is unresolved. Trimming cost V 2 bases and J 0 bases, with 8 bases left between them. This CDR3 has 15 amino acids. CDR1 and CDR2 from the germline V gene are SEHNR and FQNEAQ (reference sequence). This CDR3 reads CASSLPGSSYNEQFF. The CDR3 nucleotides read TGTGCCAGCAGCTTACCTGGCAGCTCCTACAATGAGCAGTTCTTC.

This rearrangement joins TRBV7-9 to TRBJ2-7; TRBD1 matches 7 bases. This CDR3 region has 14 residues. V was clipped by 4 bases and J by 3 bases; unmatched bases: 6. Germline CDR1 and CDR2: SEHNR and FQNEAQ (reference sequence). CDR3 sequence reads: CASSSGQQIYEQYF. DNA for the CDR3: TGTGCCAGCAGCTCGGGACAGCAGATCTACGAGCAGTACTTC.

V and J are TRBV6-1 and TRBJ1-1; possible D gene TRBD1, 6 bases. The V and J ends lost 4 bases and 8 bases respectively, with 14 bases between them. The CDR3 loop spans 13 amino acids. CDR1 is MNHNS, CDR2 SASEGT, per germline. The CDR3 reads CASSVHRASEAFF. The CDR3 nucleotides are TGTGCCAGCAGTGTACACAGGGCTTCCGAAGCTTTCTTT.

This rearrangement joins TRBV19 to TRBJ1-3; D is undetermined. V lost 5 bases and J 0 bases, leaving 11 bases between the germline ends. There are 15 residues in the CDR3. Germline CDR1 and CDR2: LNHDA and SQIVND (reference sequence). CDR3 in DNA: TGTGCCAGTAGTCCCGACCTTTACTCTGGAAACACCATATATTTT. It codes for CASSPDLYSGNTIYF.

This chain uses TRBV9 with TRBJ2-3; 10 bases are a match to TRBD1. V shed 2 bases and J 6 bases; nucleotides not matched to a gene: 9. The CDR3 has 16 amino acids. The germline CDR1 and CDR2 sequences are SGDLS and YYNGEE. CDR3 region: CASSVTGQGGRDTQYF. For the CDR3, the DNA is TGTGCCAGCAGCGTGACAGGACAGGGGGGCCGGGATACGCAGTATTTT.

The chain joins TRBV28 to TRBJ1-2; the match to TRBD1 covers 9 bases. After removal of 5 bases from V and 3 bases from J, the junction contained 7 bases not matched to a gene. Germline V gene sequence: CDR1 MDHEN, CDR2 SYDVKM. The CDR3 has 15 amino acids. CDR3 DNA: TGTGCCAGCAGTACCCCCAGGACAGGGGACTATGGCTACACCTTC. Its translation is CASSTPRTGDYGYTF.

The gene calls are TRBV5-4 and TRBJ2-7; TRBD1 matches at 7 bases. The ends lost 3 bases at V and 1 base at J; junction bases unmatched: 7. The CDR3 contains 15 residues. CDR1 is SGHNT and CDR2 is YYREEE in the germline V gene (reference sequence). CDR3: CASSSETGWSYEQYF. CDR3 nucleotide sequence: TGTGCCAGCAGCTCAGAGACAGGGTGGTCCTACGAGCAGTACTTC.

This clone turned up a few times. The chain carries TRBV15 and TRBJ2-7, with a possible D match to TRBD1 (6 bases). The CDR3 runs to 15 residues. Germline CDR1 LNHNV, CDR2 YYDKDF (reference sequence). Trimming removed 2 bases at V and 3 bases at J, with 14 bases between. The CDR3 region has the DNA TGTGCCACCAGCAGACCCCCTAGGGGGAGCTACGAGCAGTACTTC. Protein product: CATSRPPRGSYEQYF.

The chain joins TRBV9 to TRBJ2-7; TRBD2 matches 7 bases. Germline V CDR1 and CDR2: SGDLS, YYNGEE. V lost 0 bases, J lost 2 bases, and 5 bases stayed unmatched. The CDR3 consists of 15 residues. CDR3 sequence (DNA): TGTGCCAGCAGCGTAGCAACGGGGGGTACCTACGAGCAGTACTTC. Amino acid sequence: CASSVATGGTYEQYF.

In DNA form, the CDR3 reads TGTGCCAGCAGTTCCCCAACTCCCTACGAGCAGTACTTC. It encodes CASSSPTPYEQYF. The V gene is TRBV28, the J gene TRBJ2-7; the D is unclear. The CDR3 runs to 13 residues. Trimming cost V 4 bases and J 2 bases, with 9 bases left between them. The germline V gene encodes CDR1 MDHEN and CDR2 SYDVKM. Variable domain in full (rest from reference TRBV28 and TRBJ2-7): DVKVTQSSRYLVKRTGEKVFLECVQDMDHENMFWYRQDPGLGLRLIYFSYDVKMKEKGDIPEGYSVSREKKERFSLILESASTNQTSMYLCASSSPTPYEQYFGPGTRLTVT.

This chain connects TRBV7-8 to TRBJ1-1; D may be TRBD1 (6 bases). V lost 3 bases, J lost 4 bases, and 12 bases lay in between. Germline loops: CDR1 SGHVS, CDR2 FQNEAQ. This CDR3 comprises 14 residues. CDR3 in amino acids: CASSFIQGSTEAFF. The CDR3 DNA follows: TGTGCCAGCAGCTTTATACAGGGTTCCACTGAAGCTTTCTTT.

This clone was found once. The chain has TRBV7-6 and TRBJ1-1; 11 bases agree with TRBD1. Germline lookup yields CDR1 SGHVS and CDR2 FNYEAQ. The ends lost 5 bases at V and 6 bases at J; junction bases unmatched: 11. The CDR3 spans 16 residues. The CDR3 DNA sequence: TGTGCCAGCAGCCCGAGGACAGGGGGCGGGATGTCTGAAGCTTTCTTT. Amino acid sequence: CASSPRTGGGMSEAFF. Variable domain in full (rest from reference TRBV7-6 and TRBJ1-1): GAGVSQSPRYKVTKRGQDVALRCDPISGHVSLYWYRQALGQGPEFLTYFNYEAQQDKSGLPNDRFSAERPEGSISTLTIQRTEQRDSAMYRCASSPRTGGGMSEAFFGQGTRLTVV.

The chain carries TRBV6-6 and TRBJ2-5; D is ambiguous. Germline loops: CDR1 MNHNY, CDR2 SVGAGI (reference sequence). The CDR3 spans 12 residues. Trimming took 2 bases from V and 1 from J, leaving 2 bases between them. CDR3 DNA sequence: TGTGCCAGCAGTTACGGCCAAGAGACCCAGTACTTC. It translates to CASSYGQETQYF.

The CDR3 sequence is CASSLRGGSGANVLTF. The CDR3 DNA is TGTGCCAGCAGTCTCCGGGGGGGCTCTGGGGCCAACGTCCTGACTTTC. The chain couples TRBV27 to TRBJ2-6, with 8 bases aligning to TRBD2. V shed 5 bases and J 0 bases; nucleotides not matched to a gene: 3. The CDR3 spans 16 residues. In germline, CDR1 is MNHEY, CDR2 SMNVEV (reference sequence). The full variable domain, rest sourced from reference TRBV27 and TRBJ2-6, is EAQVTQNPRYLITVTGKKLTVTCSQNMNHEYMSWYRQDPGLGLRQIYYSMNVEVTDKGDVPEGYKVSRKEKRNFPLILESPSPNQTSLYFCASSLRGGSGANVLTFGAGSRLTVL.

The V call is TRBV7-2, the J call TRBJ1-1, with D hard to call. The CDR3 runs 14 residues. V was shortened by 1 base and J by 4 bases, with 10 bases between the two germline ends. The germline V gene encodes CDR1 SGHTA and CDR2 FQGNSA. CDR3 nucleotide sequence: TGTGCCAGCAGCTTAGAAGGCGGTGGCACTGAAGCTTTCTTT. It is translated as CASSLEGGGTEAFF.

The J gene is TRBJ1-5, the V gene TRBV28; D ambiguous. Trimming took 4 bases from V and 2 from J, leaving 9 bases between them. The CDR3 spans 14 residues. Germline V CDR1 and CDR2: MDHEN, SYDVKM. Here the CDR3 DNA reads TGTGCCAGCAGTTCTCCCGCTGGCAATCAGCCCCAGCATTTT. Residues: CASSSPAGNQPQHF.

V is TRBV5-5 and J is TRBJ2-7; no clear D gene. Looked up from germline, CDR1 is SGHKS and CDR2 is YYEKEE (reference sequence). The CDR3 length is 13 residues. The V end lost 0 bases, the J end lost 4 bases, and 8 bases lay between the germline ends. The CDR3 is CASSLAVGYEQYF. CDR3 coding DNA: TGTGCCAGCAGCTTGGCCGTCGGATACGAGCAGTACTTC.

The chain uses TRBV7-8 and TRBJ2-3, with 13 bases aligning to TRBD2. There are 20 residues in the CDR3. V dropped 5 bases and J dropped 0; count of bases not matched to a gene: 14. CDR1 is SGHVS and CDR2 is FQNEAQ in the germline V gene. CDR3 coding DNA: TGTGCCAGCAGCCAAGGGACAGGATCGGGACTAGCGGGGAGCACAGATACGCAGTATTTT. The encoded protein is CASSQGTGSGLAGSTDTQYF.

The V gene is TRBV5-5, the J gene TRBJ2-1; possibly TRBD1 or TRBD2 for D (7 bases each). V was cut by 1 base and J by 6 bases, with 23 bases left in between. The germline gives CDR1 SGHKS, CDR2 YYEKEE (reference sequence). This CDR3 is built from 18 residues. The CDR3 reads CASSLHNGDREGSNEQFF. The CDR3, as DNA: TGTGCCAGCAGCTTGCATAACGGTGACAGGGAGGGCAGCAATGAGCAGTTCTTC.

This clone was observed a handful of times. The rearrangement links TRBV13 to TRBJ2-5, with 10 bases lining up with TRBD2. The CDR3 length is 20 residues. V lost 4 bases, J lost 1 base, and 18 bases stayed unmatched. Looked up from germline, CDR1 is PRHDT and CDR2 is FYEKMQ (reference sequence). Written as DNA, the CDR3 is TGTGCCAGCAGCTCAGACTCCCAGGGGTTGGTAGCGGGGGGCCAAGAGACCCAGTACTTC. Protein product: CASSSDSQGLVAGGQETQYF.

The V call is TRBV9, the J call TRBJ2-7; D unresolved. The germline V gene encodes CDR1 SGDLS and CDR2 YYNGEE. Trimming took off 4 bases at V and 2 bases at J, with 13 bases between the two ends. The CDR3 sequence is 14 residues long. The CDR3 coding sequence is TGTGCCAGCAGCCCCGTACGTACAGCCTACGAGCAGTACTTC. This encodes CASSPVRTAYEQYF.